This entry is about one TCR beta chain. The antigen remains unidentified. At one boundary the junction diverges from the germline segment, which might be a read error. The treatment: roughly 11-day PBMC culture with coronavirus spike peptide pools or control peptides (ViraFEST assay). After more than 9 days of culture, CD4+ T cells were negatively selected. This CDR3 has 14 amino acids. Germline loops: CDR1 SGHVS, CDR2 FNYEAQ. The data were obtained in a study of vaccination and CD4 T cells after COVID-19. As for the study in general: A CEFX pool, an HIV-1 Nef pool, or else no peptide went into the control cultures.

Sequencing of DNA taken from cultured CD4+ T cells relied on the Oncomine TCR Beta short-read assay. TCRdb re-derived calls from the PCR reads in MiXCR, one entry per CDR3 protein. The table shows about 16,000 distinct CDR3 sequences, with roughly 60% occurring only once. The J gene is TRBJ2-7, the V gene TRBV7-6; no firm D call. With the DNA end fitting TRBJ2-5 better, the J assignment may be wrong. The sequence derives from a human donor who had recovered from COVID-19. The sequencing sample was made of CD4+ T cells from blood, cultured in vitro. The CDR3, as DNA: TGTGCTAGCAGCTTACAATTCAGCGAAGAGACCCAGTACTTC. Translation: CASSLQFSEETQYF.